This TCR beta chain derives from a study of early T cells in non-severe SARS-CoV-2 infection (dated by TCRdb to about 2021). Broadly, across the study: Because TCR sequencing relied on bulk RNA taken from unsorted whole blood, pairing of alpha and beta chains was not possible.

Set within a cohort of healthcare workers in London, UK, this nested case-control study involved weekly PCR testing of nasopharyngeal swabs along with blood sampling. Healthcare workers were enrolled in the week of the UK lockdown, from 23 to 31 March 2020, and were followed every week for up to roughly 15 weeks. Library preparation used 5' RACE. Instrument used: NextSeq 500. In the TCR library protocol, unique molecular identifiers were attached to individual cDNA molecules to correct for PCR bias and sequencing error. Both TCR alpha and beta chains were sequenced, and tight co-correlation was observed between alpha and beta sequence abundances in each sample. Per the source publication's procedure: Decombinator V4 was used to annotate the V gene, J gene and CDR3 of the TCR sequences. TCRs were defined as expanded if a significant change between any two time points was detected under a Poisson model with p below 0.0001. Abundances of TCRs were expressed as counts per million after normalisation to the total number of TCRs sequenced in each sample. TRAV1-2 paired with TRAJ12, TRAJ20 or TRAJ33 defined MAIT TCRs, while TRAV10 paired with TRAJ18 defined iNKT TCRs. VDJdb, accessed on 1 November 2021, was searched for TCRs annotated for CMV, EBV and SARS-CoV-2, and TCRs annotated for more than one antigen were excluded. TCRdb cleaned the public reads at Q25 with fastp, built clones with MiXCR and kept in-frame beta chains. Each CDR3 protein appears once, grouped with its most common genes and DNA. For this entry, the V and J calls and clone size follow TCRdb and not the study's own pipeline. This sample gives about 67,000 distinct CDR3 sequences in total; around 10% of them show up just once. The top ten hold 3% to 4.5% of the sample.

Results and caveats for the whole study, not just this receptor: VDJdb matching was skewed toward anti-spike CD8 responses, so virus-specific expansions were likely underestimated and private and CD4 specificities were missed.

This clonotype was detected ten times or more. The antigen it recognizes is unknown. Per-base quality was not reported, and no clone a single base away is much larger than it. Trimming costs V 7 bases and J 4 bases, and their ends lie 12 bases apart. CDR1 and CDR2 (SGHVS, FQNEAQ) derive from the germline V gene. From the cysteine through the phenylalanine, the CDR3 covers 13 amino acids. Only the CDR3 part of the read is kept: 39 bases, read in frame from the first base. The chain was built from TRBV7-8 and TRBJ2-3, with no D gene named confidently. Material for sequencing was whole blood. The sequence derives from an adult who was a healthcare worker with PCR-confirmed SARS-CoV-2 infection or an uninfected control (not recorded which). The CDR3 protein sequence reads: CASTPWSADTQYF. At the DNA level, the sequence is TGTGCCAGCACCCCCTGGAGCGCAGATACGCAGTATTTT.